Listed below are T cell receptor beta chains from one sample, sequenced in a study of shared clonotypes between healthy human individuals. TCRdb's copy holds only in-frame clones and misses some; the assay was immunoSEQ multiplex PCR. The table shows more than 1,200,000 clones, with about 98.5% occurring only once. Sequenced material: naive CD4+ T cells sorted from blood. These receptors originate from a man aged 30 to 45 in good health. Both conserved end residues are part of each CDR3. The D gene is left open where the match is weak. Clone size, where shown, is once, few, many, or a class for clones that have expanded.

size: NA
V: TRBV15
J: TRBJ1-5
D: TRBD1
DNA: TGTGCCACCAGCAGGGACAGGGATGTCAATCAGCCCCAGCATTTT
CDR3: CATSRDRDVNQPQHF

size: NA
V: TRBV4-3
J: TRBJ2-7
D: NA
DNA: TGCGCCAGCAGCCAAACTACTAGGGTTGGGCAAAACGAGCAGTACTTC
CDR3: CASSQTTRVGQNEQYF

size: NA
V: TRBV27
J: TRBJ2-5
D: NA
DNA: TGTGCCAGCAGTGGGAGAGGAGAGACCCAGTACTTC
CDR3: CASSGRGETQYF

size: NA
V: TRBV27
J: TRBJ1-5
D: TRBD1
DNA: TGTGCCAGCAGACTACAGGGGAATCAGCCCCAGCATTTT
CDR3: CASRLQGNQPQHF

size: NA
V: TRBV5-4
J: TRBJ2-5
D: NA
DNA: TGTGCCAGCAGCTTGATGTCAGGGCCGGAGACCCAGTACTTC
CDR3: CASSLMSGPETQYF

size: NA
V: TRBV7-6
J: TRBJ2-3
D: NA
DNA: TGTGCCAGCAGCTTAGTAGGCAGGGCTAACACAGATACGCAGTATTTT
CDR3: CASSLVGRANTDTQYF

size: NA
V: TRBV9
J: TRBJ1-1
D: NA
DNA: TGTGCCAGCAGCGTGAGTCCCCAGAACACTGAAGCTTTCTTT
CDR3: CASSVSPQNTEAFF

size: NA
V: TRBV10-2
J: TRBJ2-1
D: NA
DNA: TGCGCCAGCCTTTCCCCGGCCGTCCCAAATGAGCAGTTCTTC
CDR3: CASLSPAVPNEQFF

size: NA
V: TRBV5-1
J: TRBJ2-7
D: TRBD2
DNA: TGCGCCAGCAGCTTGATATCCACTAGCGGGAGTAACGAGCAGTACTTC
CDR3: CASSLISTSGSNEQYF

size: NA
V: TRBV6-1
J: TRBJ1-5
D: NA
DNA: TGTGCCAGCAGTGAAGCCGGCTACAGCAATCAGCCCCAGCATTTT
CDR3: CASSEAGYSNQPQHF

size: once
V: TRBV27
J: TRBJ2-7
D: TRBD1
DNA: TGTGCCAGCACCCGACAGGGATCATACGAGCAGTACTTC
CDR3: CASTRQGSYEQYF

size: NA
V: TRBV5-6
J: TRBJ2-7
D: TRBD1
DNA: TGTGCCAGCAGCAAAGGACAGGGGCCATACTACGAGCAGTACTTC
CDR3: CASSKGQGPYYEQYF

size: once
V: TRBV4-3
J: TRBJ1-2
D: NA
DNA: TGCGCCAGCAGCCAATCCACGGGGGATGGCTATGGCTACACCTTC
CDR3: CASSQSTGDGYGYTF

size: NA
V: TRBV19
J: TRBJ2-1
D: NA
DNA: TGTGCCAGTTCGGTCTCCTACAATGAGCAGTTCTTC
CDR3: CASSVSYNEQFF

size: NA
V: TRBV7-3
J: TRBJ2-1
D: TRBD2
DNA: TGTGCCAGCAGCTTAAGGATTAGCGGGAGGGAGAATTACAATGAGCAGTTCTTC
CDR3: CASSLRISGRENYNEQFF

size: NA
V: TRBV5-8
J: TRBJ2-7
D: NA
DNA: TGTGCCAGCAGCTTCCATGAGCAGTACTTC
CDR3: CASSFHEQYF

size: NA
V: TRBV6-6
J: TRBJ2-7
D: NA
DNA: TGTGCCAGCAGTTACTATGGGGTTCTCGCCTACGAGCAGTACTTC
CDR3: CASSYYGVLAYEQYF

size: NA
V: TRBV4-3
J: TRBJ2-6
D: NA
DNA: TGCGCCAGCAGCCGGACCGCTAGTGGGGCCAACGTCCTGACTTTC
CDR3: CASSRTASGANVLTF

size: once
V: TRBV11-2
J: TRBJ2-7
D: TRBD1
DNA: TGTGCCAGCAGCTTAGAGCGGACAGGAAGAAGCTCCTACGAGCAGTACTTC
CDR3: CASSLERTGRSSYEQYF

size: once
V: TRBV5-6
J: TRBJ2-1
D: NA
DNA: TGTGCCAGCAGGACCCCGGGAGAATCCTACAATGAGCAGTTCTTC
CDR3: CASRTPGESYNEQFF

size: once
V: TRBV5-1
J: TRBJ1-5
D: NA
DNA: TGCGCCAGCAGCTTGGTTGGCAATCAGCCCCAGCATTTT
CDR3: CASSLVGNQPQHF

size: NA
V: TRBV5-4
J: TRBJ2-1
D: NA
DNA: TGTGCCAGCAGCTTGAGGGATGAGCAGTTCTTC
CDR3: CASSLRDEQFF

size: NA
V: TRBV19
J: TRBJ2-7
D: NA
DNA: TGTGCCAGTAGTCCCCCGGGAACCCTCTACGAGCAGTACTTC
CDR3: CASSPPGTLYEQYF

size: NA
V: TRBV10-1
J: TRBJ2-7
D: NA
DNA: TGCGCCAGCAGTGATGGTGGGAGTCAGTCCTACGAGCAGTACTTC
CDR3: CASSDGGSQSYEQYF

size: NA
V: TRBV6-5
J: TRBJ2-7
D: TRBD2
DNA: TGTGCCAGCAGGCTCGGGGGGGGGCACTCCTACGAGCAGTACTTC
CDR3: CASRLGGGHSYEQYF

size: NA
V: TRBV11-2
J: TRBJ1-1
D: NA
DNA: TGTGCCAGCAGCCACGGGTTGGCGGGCGTATGGAACACTGAAGCTTTCTTT
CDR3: CASSHGLAGVWNTEAFF

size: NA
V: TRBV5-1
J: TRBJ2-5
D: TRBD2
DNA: TGCGCCAGCAGCTGGGGACTAGCGGATATGATTCAAGAGACCCAGTACTTC
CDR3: CASSWGLADMIQETQYF